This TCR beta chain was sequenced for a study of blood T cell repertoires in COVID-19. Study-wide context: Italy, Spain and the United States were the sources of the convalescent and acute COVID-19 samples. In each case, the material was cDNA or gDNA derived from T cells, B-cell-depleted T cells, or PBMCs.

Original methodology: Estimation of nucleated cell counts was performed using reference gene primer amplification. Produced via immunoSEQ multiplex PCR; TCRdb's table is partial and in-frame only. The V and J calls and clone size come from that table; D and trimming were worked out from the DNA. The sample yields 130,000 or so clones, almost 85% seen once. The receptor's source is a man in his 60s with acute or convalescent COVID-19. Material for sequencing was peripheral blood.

CDR3 in DNA: TGTGCCAGCAGTGCACTCACTGAAGCTTTCTTT. This gives the protein CASSALTEAFF. The rearrangement uses TRBV25-1 and TRBJ1-1; unclear D gene. Trimming left V 4 bases short and J 4 bases short, with 4 bases between. The germline V gene encodes CDR1 MGHDK and CDR2 SYGVNS. The CDR3 is made up of 11 amino acids.